The 10 T cell receptor beta chains below all came from one sample that was sequenced in a study of blood T cell repertoires in COVID-19. This table comes from immunoSEQ multiplex PCR, and its TCRdb copy is limited to in-frame clones, with some not included. The sample lists about 190,000 clones; more than 60% were seen once. Source material: peripheral blood. These receptors were taken from a woman between 45 and 60 years old with acute or convalescent COVID-19.

The J gene is TRBJ2-6, the V gene TRBV6-5; no definite D call. The CDR3 is 16 residues long. Germline V gives CDR1 MNHEY, CDR2 SVGAGI. Deletions cut 2 bases from V and 0 bases from J, with 8 bases between. CDR3 residues: CASSYRTGSGANVLTF. CDR3 sequence (DNA): TGTGCCAGCAGTTACCGAACCGGCTCTGGGGCCAACGTCCTGACTTTC.

The chain recombines TRBV4-3 with TRBJ2-7; the D gene is possibly TRBD2 (6 bases). V lost 1 base and J lost 2, with 21 bases in between. The CDR3 extends over 18 amino acids. Germline V CDR1 and CDR2: LGHNA, YSLEER. DNA for the CDR3: TGCGCCAGCAGCCAAGGTTGGGCGGTTCGGGGGACGGCCTACGAGCAGTACTTC. This encodes CASSQGWAVRGTAYEQYF.

The chain combines TRBV5-6 with TRBJ2-1; tentative D call: TRBD2 (6 bases). Trimming removed 9 bases from V and 0 bases from J, with 13 bases in between. The CDR3 runs to 14 residues. Per germline, CDR1 SGHDT and CDR2 YYEEEE. CDR3 residues: CATTTRLSYNEQFF. CDR3 nucleotide sequence: TGTGCCACTACGACTAGACTCTCCTACAATGAGCAGTTCTTC.

The chain combines TRBV5-5 with TRBJ2-7; D possibly corresponds to TRBD1 (7 bases). V gave up 6 bases and J gave up 1 base, with 14 bases separating them. Germline loops: CDR1 SGHKS, CDR2 YYEKEE (reference sequence). CDR3 length: 14 residues. The CDR3 nucleotides read TGTGCCAGCACCCTGACAGGGACTTCCTACGAGCAGTACTTC. The encoded protein is CASTLTGTSYEQYF.

The rearrangement uses TRBV24-1 and TRBJ2-5; TRBD2 aligns across 14 bases. The junction had 5 bases not matched to a gene; V was cut back by 4 bases and J by 5 bases. From germline, CDR1 is KGHDR and CDR2 SFDVKD. There are 16 residues in the CDR3. DNA for the CDR3: TGTGCCACCAGTGAGCTCCGGACTAGCGGGGGGGAGACCCAGTACTTC. Protein sequence: CATSELRTSGGETQYF.

This sequence joins TRBV5-1 and TRBJ1-2; 8 nucleotides agree with TRBD1. CDR3 length equals 14 residues. From germline, CDR1 is SGHRS and CDR2 YFSETQ. The V gene end was trimmed by 4 bases and the J gene end by 4 bases; junction bases not matched to a gene: 6. CDR3 DNA sequence: TGCGCCAGCAGCACCTCGGACAGGGCCTATGGCTACACCTTC. Translated, it gives CASSTSDRAYGYTF.

The chain combines TRBV25-1 with TRBJ1-2; D not certain. V was trimmed by 5 bases and J by 6 bases, leaving 19 bases between them. CDR3 length equals 15 residues. Germline lookup yields CDR1 MGHDK and CDR2 SYGVNS. The CDR3 bases are TGTGCCAGCAGTCGCAATTTGGGCCCAACGGATGGCTACACCTTC. Amino acids: CASSRNLGPTDGYTF.

The chain recombines TRBV5-1 with TRBJ2-1; 12 nucleotides match TRBD2. The junction had 4 bases not matched to a gene; V was cut back by 3 bases and J by 3 bases. The CDR3 is 16 residues long. Germline loops: CDR1 SGHRS, CDR2 YFSETQ. Here the CDR3 reads CASSWGLAGYYNEQFF. CDR3 coding DNA: TGCGCCAGCAGCTGGGGACTAGCGGGCTACTACAATGAGCAGTTCTTC.

This chain uses TRBV5-1 with TRBJ2-7, with a weak D call TRBD1 (6 bases). CDR3 length equals 13 residues. Germline CDR1 and CDR2: SGHRS and YFSETQ. V was trimmed by 4 bases and J by 1 base, leaving 9 bases between them. The CDR3 sequence is CASSLQGSYEQYF. CDR3 coding DNA: TGCGCCAGCAGCCTCCAGGGGTCCTACGAGCAGTACTTC.

The gene calls are TRBV12-3 or TRBV12-4 and TRBJ2-3, with a weak D call TRBD2 (7 bases). The CDR3 extends over 13 amino acids. The CDR3 here is CAGGAGGTDTQYF. The CDR3 nucleotides read TGTGCGGGGGGGGCGGGCGGCACAGATACGCAGTATTTT.